This T cell receptor beta chain was sequenced in a study of blood T cell repertoires in COVID-19 (TCRdb year 2020). Regarding the research as a whole: The collaborator samples originated in the United States, Italy and Spain and spanned the acute and convalescent phases of COVID-19. The prospective study material was composed of cDNA or gDNA derived from T cells, B-cell-depleted T cells, or PBMCs. Deeply sampled blood TCRbeta repertoires from subjects exposed to, actively infected with, or recovered from COVID-19 were included in the dataset. A freely available public database, intended as a resource for researchers studying the immune response to SARS-CoV-2, is where the repertoires were released. The samples were drawn from the first 160 participants of the ongoing ImmuneRACE study and from roughly 1,300 subjects provided by 6 global collaborators. A de-identified subject ID, COVID-19 status, age in years and sex were almost always included in the sample metadata. Where available, HLA class I and class II types were obtained from metadata supplied by the sample provider rather than from assay-based typing.

TCRbeta CDR3 regions were amplified from genomic DNA using the immunoSEQ Assay, a bias-controlled multiplex PCR. On the authors' methods: The number of nucleated cells in each sample was estimated by amplification of reference gene primers within the assay. To quantify the absolute abundance of each unique TCRbeta CDR3 rearrangement, sequence reads were collapsed and filtered. Productive Simpson clonality was computed per sample as the square root of Simpson's diversity index over productive rearrangements. TCRdb mirrors the immuneACCESS table, restricted to in-frame sequences. Some clones are absent from its copies; in checked studies, under half trace to an unresolved V gene, and the reason for the others is unknown. The D gene and trimming were derived from the DNA, and the V and J assignments and clone size from that table. Within this sample are some 240,000 clones, with about nine tenths of them counted one time only. Less than 7.5% of the sample is held by the ten biggest clonotypes.

About this clone itself: Its antigen is still unknown. Per-base qualities were not stored, and no clone one base away is much larger.

Another Seattle source contributed samples from volunteer blood donors who had recovered from COVID-19. Collaborating institutions collected whole blood in K2EDTA tubes following their own protocols. Collaborator samples were shipped for TCRbeta analysis as frozen whole blood, isolated PBMCs, or DNA extracted from either sample type. The paper's findings and limits, for the study overall: The quantity of clinical and demographic metadata differed by source and by participant and was supplied without curation.

Input material: peripheral blood. The TCR originated in a man between 60 and 70 years old who had recovered from COVID-19.

The CDR3 protein: CASSQHGTDHNYEQYF. DNA sequence: TGTGCCAGCAGCCAACACGGGACAGACCACAACTACGAGCAGTACTTC. The chain is encoded by TRBV3-1 (or the pseudogene TRBV3-2) joined to TRBJ2-7, with TRBD1 identical over 7 junction bases. For this chain, trimming is 2 bases at the V end and 3 bases at the J end, and the number of junction bases without a gene match is 10. Taken from the germline V gene (reference sequence), the CDR1 and CDR2 loops are LGHDT and YNNKEL. The CDR3 runs 16 residues from the cysteine to the phenylalanine. Only the CDR3 part of the read is kept: 48 bases, read in frame from the first base.